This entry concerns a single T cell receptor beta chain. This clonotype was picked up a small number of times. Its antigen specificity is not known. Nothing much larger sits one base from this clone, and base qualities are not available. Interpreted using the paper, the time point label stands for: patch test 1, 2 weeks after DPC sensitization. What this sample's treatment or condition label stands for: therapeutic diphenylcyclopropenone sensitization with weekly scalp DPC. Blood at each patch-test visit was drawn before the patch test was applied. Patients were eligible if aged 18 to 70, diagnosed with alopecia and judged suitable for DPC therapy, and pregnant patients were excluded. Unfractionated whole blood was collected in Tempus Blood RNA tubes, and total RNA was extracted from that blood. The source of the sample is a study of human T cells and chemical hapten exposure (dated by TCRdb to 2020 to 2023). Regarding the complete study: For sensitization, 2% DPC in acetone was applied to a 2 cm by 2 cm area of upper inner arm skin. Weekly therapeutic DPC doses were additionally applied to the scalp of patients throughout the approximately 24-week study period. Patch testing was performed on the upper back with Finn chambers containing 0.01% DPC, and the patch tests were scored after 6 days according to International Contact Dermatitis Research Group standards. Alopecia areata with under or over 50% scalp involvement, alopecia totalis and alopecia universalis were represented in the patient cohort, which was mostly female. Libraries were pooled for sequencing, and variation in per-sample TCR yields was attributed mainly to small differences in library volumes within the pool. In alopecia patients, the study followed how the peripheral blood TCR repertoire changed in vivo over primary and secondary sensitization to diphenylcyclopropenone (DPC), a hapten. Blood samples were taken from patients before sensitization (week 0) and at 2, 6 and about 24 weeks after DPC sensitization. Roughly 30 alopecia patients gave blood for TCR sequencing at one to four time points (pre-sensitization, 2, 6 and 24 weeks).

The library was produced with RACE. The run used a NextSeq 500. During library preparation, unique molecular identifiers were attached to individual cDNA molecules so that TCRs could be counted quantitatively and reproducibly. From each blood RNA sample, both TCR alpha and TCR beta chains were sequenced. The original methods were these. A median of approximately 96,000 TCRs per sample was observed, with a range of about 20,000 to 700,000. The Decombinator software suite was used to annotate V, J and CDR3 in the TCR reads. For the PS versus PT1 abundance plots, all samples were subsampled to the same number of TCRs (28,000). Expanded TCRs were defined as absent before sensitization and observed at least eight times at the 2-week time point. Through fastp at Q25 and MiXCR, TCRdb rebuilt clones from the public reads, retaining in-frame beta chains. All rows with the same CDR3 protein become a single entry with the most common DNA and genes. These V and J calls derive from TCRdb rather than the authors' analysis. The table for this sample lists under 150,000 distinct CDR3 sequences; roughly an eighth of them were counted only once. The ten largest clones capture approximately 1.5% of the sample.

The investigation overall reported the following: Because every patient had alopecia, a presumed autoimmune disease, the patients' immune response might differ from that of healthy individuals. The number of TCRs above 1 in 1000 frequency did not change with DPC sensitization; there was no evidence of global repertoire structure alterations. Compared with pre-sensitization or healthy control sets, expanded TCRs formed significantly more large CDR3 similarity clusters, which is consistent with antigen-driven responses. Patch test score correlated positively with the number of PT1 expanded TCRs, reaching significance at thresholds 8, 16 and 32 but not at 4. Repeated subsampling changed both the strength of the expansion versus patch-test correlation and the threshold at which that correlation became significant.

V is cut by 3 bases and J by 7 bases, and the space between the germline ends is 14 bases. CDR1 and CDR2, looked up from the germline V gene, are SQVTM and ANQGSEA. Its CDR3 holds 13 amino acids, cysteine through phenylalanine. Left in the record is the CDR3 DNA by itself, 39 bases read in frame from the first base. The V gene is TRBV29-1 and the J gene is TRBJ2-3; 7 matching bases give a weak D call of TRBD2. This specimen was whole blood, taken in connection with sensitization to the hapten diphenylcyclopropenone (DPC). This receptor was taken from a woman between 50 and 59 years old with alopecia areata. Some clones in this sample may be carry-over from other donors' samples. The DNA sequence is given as TGCAGCGTTGACCCGGGGGGCCGCCATACGCAGTATTTT. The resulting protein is CSVDPGGRHTQYF.